Many counts were recorded for the clone carrying this T cell receptor (beta chain). The sample is drawn from a study of T cells in Graves' hyperthyroidism and ophthalmopathy. The CDR3 runs 14 residues. The germline V and J ends were trimmed by 3 bases and 1 base, with 9 bases remaining between them. Per the germline V gene, CDR1 is MGHRA and CDR2 is YSYEKL. Amplified TCR beta CDR3 regions came from RNA transcripts. Initially, a first-round RT-PCR of the TCR CDR3 employed the HTBI primer set. TCRdb analysed the multiplex PCR reads with MiXCR anew, one entry per CDR3 protein. The sample includes roughly 500,000 distinct CDR3 sequences, around 14% of them seen just once.

The chain is built from TRBV4-1 and TRBJ1-1; D is possibly TRBD1 (5 bases). The TCR was taken from a woman under 40 with Graves' hyperthyroidism that later progressed to Graves' ophthalmopathy. The sequencing sample was made of blood. DNA for the CDR3: TGCGCCAGCAGCCACGCCAGGGAGAACACTGAAGCTTTCTTT. Protein product: CASSHARENTEAFF.